A selection of T cell receptor beta chains follows, all from one sample in a study of CD8+CD57+ T cells in acquired aplastic anemia. TCRdb fed the reads into MiXCR, producing one record per CDR3 protein. The table includes over 45,000 distinct CDR3 sequences, approximately 72% detected once. Source material: sorted CD4+, CD8+, or CD8+CD57+ T cells (not recorded which) from PBMCs. The receptors were sampled from a human donor in good health, serving as a control. The CDR3 runs from the conserved cysteine through the conserved F or W. D genes are given only for firm matches.

TRBJ2-1 TRBV24-1 . CATSEAANSYNEQFF
TRBJ2-7 TRBV20-1 TRBD1 CSAVDRGRSYEQYF
TRBJ2-3 TRBV10-3 . CAISESASTDTQYF
TRBJ2-1 TRBV6-1 . CASSEDRGASPYNEQFF
TRBJ1-2 TRBV10-1 . CASSEDLNYGYTF
TRBJ2-1 TRBV19 . CASRRSSYNEQFF
TRBJ2-7 TRBV5-1 . CASSPGIDEQYF
TRBJ1-2 TRBV11-1 . CASGTPSSSDYGYTF
TRBJ2-3 TRBV25-1 TRBD1 CASSDRTGGKDTQYF
TRBJ1-1 TRBV9 TRBD1 CASSMGQGSPEAFF
TRBJ1-5 TRBV6-2/TRBV6-3 . CASSYAWGPQHF
TRBJ2-7 TRBV20-1 . CSARDSGRAQYF
TRBJ2-7 TRBV15 TRBD2 CATSRVSGGSYEQYF
TRBJ1-2 TRBV29-1 . CSVEDRGSTANYGYTF
TRBJ2-7 TRBV5-5 . CASSHTRARRRYEQYF
TRBJ2-2 TRBV7-9 . CASSARFDTGELFF
TRBJ2-7 TRBV3-1 TRBD1 CASRETGVDEQYF
TRBJ2-7 TRBV6-5 TRBD1 CASSYSSQGDLSEQYF
TRBJ2-2 TRBV15 . CATSRVGTGNTGELFF
TRBJ1-2 TRBV10-3 TRBD1 CAISGSPGQGSSNYGYTF
TRBJ2-7 TRBV19 . CASSEADNRPYEQYF
TRBJ2-7 TRBV25-1 TRBD1 CASSGDRSGYEQYF
TRBJ1-5 TRBV19 . CASSGGGGQPQHF
TRBJ1-5 TRBV27 . CATSDPGGGRNQPQHF
TRBJ2-1 TRBV7-2 TRBD1 CASSQAPGTGGSSEQFF
TRBJ1-6 TRBV6-5 . CASSYRPGLSNSPLHF
TRBJ2-7 TRBV10-3 TRBD1 CAISDFYGTGYEQYF
TRBJ2-3 TRBV4-1 . CASTLDSSGPAIDTQYF
TRBJ2-1 TRBV6-1 . CASSEGVEQFF
TRBJ1-1 TRBV15 . CATSRAGTETEAFF
TRBJ2-7 TRBV7-8 TRBD1 CASSLKDRELYEQYF
TRBJ2-1 TRBV29-1 . CSLAERLSSYNEQFF
TRBJ2-1 TRBV7-9 . CASSPGQEQFF
TRBJ2-2 TRBV7-6 . CASSPWGQNTGELFF
TRBJ2-2 TRBV29-1 . CSVYEGPNTGELFF
TRBJ1-2 TRBV25-1 . CASSELVNYGYTF
TRBJ2-7 TRBV29-1 . CSVEDASDPEQYF
TRBJ2-7 TRBV20-1 TRBD2 CSASTSGGSYEQYF
TRBJ2-3 TRBV5-5 . CASSLGARSTDTQYF
TRBJ2-5 TRBV10-2 . CASGGGVGTQYF
TRBJ1-1 TRBV10-3 TRBD1 CAISPQGDLNTEAFF
TRBJ2-1 TRBV9 TRBD1 CASTGGQAWDNEQFF
TRBJ2-3 TRBV7-8 . CASSKAGTDTQYF
TRBJ2-1 TRBV7-8 TRBD2 CASSLARTSGNEQFF
TRBJ1-5 TRBV6-5 TRBD1 CASSWTGGDQPQHF
TRBJ1-3 TRBV2 . CASSEVGTEGNTIYF
TRBJ2-5 TRBV15 . CATSRELPGRDGGTQYF
TRBJ1-6 TRBV24-1 . CATSVAGVGPSPLHF